This T cell receptor (beta chain) was identified during a study of long-term antiretroviral therapy in people with HIV. General study results and limits: An increase in diversity followed ART, yet levels stayed below transplant donor controls. The study found narrower CDR3 length ranges in HIV repertoires than in controls.

In regard to this clone: The antigen is undetermined.

At survey level, the immunoSEQ assay was run in its v3.0 version. TCRdb's table, derived via immunoSEQ multiplex PCR, lists solely in-frame clones and lacks some. Of 20,000 to 25,000 clones detected, over 80% appear once; the ten largest clones hold around 9%. Germline V gene lookup returns CDR1 ENHRY and CDR2 SYGVKD. The V end was cut by 10 bases, the J end by 1 base, with 17 bases between. This CDR3 contains 14 residues. This sequence joins TRBV10-3 and TRBJ2-7; D possibly corresponds to TRBD2 (6 bases). The sample consisted of unsorted PBMCs, taken 1.2 years after starting antiretroviral therapy. The clonotype comes from a woman between 40 and 50 years old with HIV. This chain's CDR3 is CATYPSAGSYEQYF. CDR3 sequence (DNA): TGTGCCACCTACCCTAGCGCTGGATCCTACGAGCAGTACTTC.